These T cell receptor beta chains were read from a single sample in a study of response to subunit inactivated influenza vaccine. Each CDR3 protein gets one entry after TCRdb re-called the RT-PCR reads with MiXCR. Found here are about 830,000 distinct CDR3 sequences, approximately 17% of them singletons; the top ten hold 11%. This specimen consisted of PBMCs from blood, obtained 4 to 6 days after vaccination. These receptors were collected from a man aged 50 to 59 who received an inactivated influenza vaccine. CDR3s include the opening cysteine and the closing phenylalanine or tryptophan. The order of the fields is V gene, clone size, D gene, J gene, CDR3 DNA, CDR3 protein. The D gene is left open where the match is weak. The size of a clone is reported for some rows only, either as once, few or many, or as a class for expanded clones.

TRBV12-3/TRBV12-4	few	NA	TRBJ2-7	TGTGCCAGCAGGAGGACCTTCTACGAGCAGTACTTC	CASRRTFYEQYF
TRBV20-1	many	TRBD2	TRBJ2-3	TGCAGTGCTACCAGGGGCGGGGGGGCCAAGGATACGCAGTATTTT	CSATRGGGAKDTQYF
TRBV6-1	few	TRBD2	TRBJ2-2	TGTGCCAGCAGGGGGACTAGCAGGAGATCCGGGGAGCTGTTTTTT	CASRGTSRRSGELFF
TRBV7-9	NA	NA	TRBJ1-6	TGTGCCAGCATCGAACAGGGAACGGGGAATTCACCCCTCCACTTT	CASIEQGTGNSPLHF
TRBV7-2	NA	NA	TRBJ2-7	TGTGCCAGCAGCTCAAGGACTTGGGGCCGGGGCGAGCAGTACTTC	CASSSRTWGRGEQYF
TRBV3-1	few	NA	TRBJ1-1	TGTGCCAGCAGACAAGCAGGGAGTATTGTTGAAGCTTTCTTT	CASRQAGSIVEAFF
TRBV4-2	NA	NA	TRBJ1-4	TGTGCCAGCAGCCATAATCGAGGGGCGGTGGAAAAACTGTTTTTT	CASSHNRGAVEKLFF
TRBV27	NA	TRBD1	TRBJ1-2	TGTGCCAGCAGTCCCGACAGGGCCCATGGCTACACCTTC	CASSPDRAHGYTF
TRBV7-2	NA	TRBD1	TRBJ1-3	TGTGCCAGCAGCTCCCGACAGGGACTCTCTGGAAACACCATATATTTT	CASSSRQGLSGNTIYF
TRBV7-9	NA	NA	TRBJ2-3	TGTGCCAGCAGCCTGACCTTTAGTAGCACAGATACGCAGTATTTT	CASSLTFSSTDTQYF
TRBV7-7	NA	NA	TRBJ2-7	TGTGCTAGCAGCTTAGCAGTTATCCACGAGCAGTACTTC	CASSLAVIHEQYF
TRBV29-1	once	TRBD2	TRBJ2-5	TGCAGCACCCGACTAGCGGGGGGATTGGAGACCCAGTACTTC	CSTRLAGGLETQYF
TRBV28	NA	TRBD2	TRBJ2-3	TGTGCCAGCAGTTTGAGACTAGCGGAGGCCATCACAGATACGCAGTATTTT	CASSLRLAEAITDTQYF
TRBV4-1	once	NA	TRBJ2-5	TGCGCCAGCAGCCAAGGGACTATGGACCTGGGGGAGACCCAGTACTTC	CASSQGTMDLGETQYF
TRBV27	NA	NA	TRBJ2-7	TGTGCCAGCAGTTTAATGTTTGGGCAGGCCTACGAGCAGTACTTC	CASSLMFGQAYEQYF
TRBV28	NA	TRBD2	TRBJ2-7	TGTGCCAGCTGCGGGGGGCCTATCTCCTACGAGCAGTACTTC	CASCGGPISYEQYF
TRBV20-1	few	TRBD2	TRBJ2-3	TGCAGTGCCAGATCTGTCTCGAGCGGGAGGCCAGATACGCAGTATTTT	CSARSVSSGRPDTQYF
TRBV28	few	NA	TRBJ2-2	TGTGCCAGCAGTTTCAACTCCTGGGCCGGGGAGCTGTTTTTT	CASSFNSWAGELFF
TRBV20-1	NA	TRBD1	TRBJ2-3	TGCAGTGCTCTCGGGACAGGGGAAAGAGATACGCAGTATTTT	CSALGTGERDTQYF
TRBV4-2	NA	TRBD2	TRBJ2-7	TGTGCCAGCAGCCGCGAAGGACTAGCGGGGAACTACGAGCAGTACTTC	CASSREGLAGNYEQYF